This entry features one TCR beta chain sequence. This entry is derived from a study of shared clonotypes between healthy human individuals. CD45RO negativity and positive selection for CCR7 defined naive CD8 cells, a population that excluded terminally differentiated effector memory CD45RA+ cells. Germline loops: CDR1 LNHNV, CDR2 YYDKDF (reference sequence). CDR3 size: 15 residues. V was shortened by 7 bases and J by 4 bases, with 19 bases between the two germline ends. The data were produced by immunoSEQ multiplex PCR, yet TCRdb's version contains in-frame clones alone and is incomplete. The data contain some 2 million clones, over 85% of them singletons.

The sample taken for sequencing was naive CD8+ T cells sorted from blood. The clonotype was recovered from a young man in good health. The V and J genes are TRBV15 and TRBJ2-5; D is perhaps TRBD1 or TRBD2 (5 bases each). CDR3 loop: CATTGAGDGIETQYF. CDR3 nucleotide sequence: TGTGCCACCACCGGGGCGGGTGACGGTATAGAGACCCAGTACTTC.